This T cell receptor beta chain was recovered during a study of T cells in localized non-small cell lung cancer. Generated by immunoSEQ multiplex PCR, the TCRdb table keeps only in-frame clones and is missing some. The sample records over 45,000 clones, 70% to 90% being singletons. This CDR3 has 15 residues. After removal of 3 bases from V and 5 bases from J, the junction contained 9 bases not matched to a gene. CDR1 is ENHRY and CDR2 is SYGVKD in the germline V gene. The TCR originated in a female donor with stage II lung adenocarcinoma. V and J are TRBV10-3 and TRBJ2-7; 8 bases fit TRBD1. Here the sequenced sample was PBMCs, taken before any cancer treatment. In DNA form, the CDR3 reads TGTGCCATCAGTGATCCTGGACAGGGAGGAGACGAGCAGTACTTC. Its protein product is CAISDPGQGGDEQYF.